This T cell receptor beta chain was identified during a study of shared clonotypes between healthy human individuals. Study findings and constraints: Relative to their counterparts shared across all four donors, non-shared clonotypes exhibited diminished generation probabilities.

Sequencing was performed with immunoSEQ multiplex PCR; in TCRdb, only in-frame clones are kept and a portion is missing. The table has around 700,000 clones, about three quarters seen once. The germline V gene has CDR1 LNHDA and CDR2 SQIVND (reference sequence). This CDR3 has 14 amino acids. Trimming took 4 bases from V and 4 from J; bases not matched to a gene: 7. A word on this clone: No antigen is known for it.

Sequencing was performed on memory CD4+ T cells sorted from blood. Sample subset: CD45RA-negative fraction. The receptor was isolated from a young woman in good health. J is TRBJ2-7 and V is TRBV19; 7 bases fit TRBD1. The chain's CDR3 is CASSKQGRVYEQYF. CDR3 coding DNA: TGTGCCAGTAGTAAACAGGGGAGAGTGTACGAGCAGTACTTC.